These 13 T cell receptor beta chains originate from one sample sequenced in a study of cytomegalovirus exposure and HLA in healthy donors. PCR involved 60 Vbeta and 13 Jbeta primers. Measured with immunoSEQ multiplex PCR; TCRdb has only the in-frame clones, and not every one. The sample lists 210,000 or so clones; under 90% were seen once. The sequencing input was PBMCs. These receptors originate from a human donor in good health.

The rearrangement links TRBV25-1 to TRBJ1-2, with a possible D match to TRBD1 (5 bases). The V and J ends lost 6 bases and 0 bases respectively, with 11 bases between them. The germline V gene encodes CDR1 MGHDK and CDR2 SYGVNS. The CDR3 has 14 amino acids. The CDR3 DNA sequence: TGTGCCAGCAGAGACAGAGAAGCTAACTATGGCTACACCTTC. It codes for CASRDREANYGYTF.

A remark on this clone: This may be a read error, as it is one base from a much larger clone. J is TRBJ2-1 and V is TRBV28; TRBD2 agrees at 11 bases. The germline CDR1 and CDR2 sequences are MDHEN and SYDVKM. Trimming cost V 3 bases and J 5 bases; bases outside gene matches: 3. The CDR3 is 15 amino acids. The CDR3, as DNA: TGTGCCAGCAGTTTGGAACTAGCGGGAGACAATGAGCAGTTCTTC. Amino acid sequence: CASSLELAGDNEQFF.

The chain carries TRBV6-5 and TRBJ2-1; TRBD2 matches 14 bases. The CDR3 has 15 amino acids. The J segment lost 8 bases and the V segment lost 6 bases, leaving 6 bases of the junction unmatched. Germline CDR1 and CDR2: MNHEY and SVGAGI. The CDR3 nucleotides read TGTGCCAGCAGCCCCGGGACTAGCGGGAGCGATGAGCAGTTCTTC. Translation gives CASSPGTSGSDEQFF.

The rearrangement joins TRBV7-2 to TRBJ1-2; TRBD1 agrees at 7 bases. Unmatched junction bases numbered 3, after V lost 6 bases and J lost 2 bases. The germline gives CDR1 SGHTA, CDR2 FQGNSA. This CDR3 has 13 amino acids. The CDR3 sequence is CASRMTGNYGYTF. Here the CDR3 DNA reads TGTGCCAGCAGGATGACAGGGAACTATGGCTACACCTTC.

The chain links TRBV5-1 to TRBJ2-3; D unclear. The CDR3 has 13 residues. V lost 1 base and J 3 bases, leaving 6 bases between the germline ends. Looked up from germline, CDR1 is SGHRS and CDR2 is YFSETQ. The CDR3 loop reads CASSLRATDTQYF. CDR3 coding DNA: TGCGCCAGCAGCTTGAGAGCGACAGATACGCAGTATTTT. Complete variable domain (other parts from reference TRBV5-1 and TRBJ2-3): KAGVTQTPRYLIKTRGQQVTLSCSPISGHRSVSWYQQTPGQGLQFLFEYFSETQRNKGNFPGRFSGRQFSNSRSEMNVSTLELGDSALYLCASSLRATDTQYFGPGTRLTVL.

J is TRBJ2-7 and V is TRBV21-1; TRBD2 reflects the table's D call only, with no check against the DNA. TRBV21-1 is recorded as a pseudogene. The CDR3 extends over 18 amino acids. CDR3 nucleotide sequence: TGTGCCAGCAGCAAACGCTTCCGGGGTGGGAGAGCCGAGGAAGTGCAGTACTTC. Encoded protein: CASSKRFRGGRAEEVQYF.

In DNA, the CDR3 is TGCGCCAGCAGCCACGGGTCTAGCGGACTCACAGATACGCAGTATTTT. This gives the protein CASSHGSSGLTDTQYF. The gene calls are TRBV4-3 and TRBJ2-3; 7 bases align to TRBD2. The V gene end was trimmed by 3 bases and the J gene end by 2 bases; junction bases not matched to a gene: 8. This CDR3 spans 16 amino acids. The V gene's germline CDR1 is LGHNA and CDR2 YSLEER.

This sequence joins TRBV25-1 and TRBJ2-1; 10 bases are shared with TRBD2. The germline V gene encodes CDR1 MGHDK and CDR2 SYGVNS. After removal of 5 bases from V and 10 bases from J, the junction contained 8 bases not matched to a gene. The CDR3 extends over 14 amino acids. CDR3 DNA: TGTGCCAGCAGTTTAAGCGGGGGGGCCGTAGAGCAGTTCTTC. Translating it yields CASSLSGGAVEQFF.

This clone was observed a handful of times. The chain joins TRBV11-2 to TRBJ1-4; TRBD1 agrees at 10 bases. Germline-derived CDR1 and CDR2 are SGHAT and FQNNGV. The CDR3 runs to 14 residues. The V and J ends lost 6 bases and 7 bases, in that order; junction bases with no gene match: 5. The CDR3 loop is CASSRDRGGEKLFF. The CDR3 nucleotides are TGTGCCAGCAGTCGGGACAGGGGAGGTGAAAAACTGTTTTTT.

Only a few counts were recorded for this clone. J is TRBJ2-1 and V is TRBV5-6; D is possibly TRBD1 (5 bases). The CDR3 runs 15 residues. Trimming left V 3 bases short and J 11 bases short, with 21 bases between. Germline CDR1 SGHDT, CDR2 YYEEEE. CDR3 DNA sequence: TGTGCCAGCAGCTGGGGCTCGGAATTTGGTCCCCAGCAGTTCTTC. It is translated as CASSWGSEFGPQQFF.

J is TRBJ1-5 and V is TRBV19, with D unclear. Germline CDR1 reads LNHDA; CDR2 reads SQIVND (reference sequence). CDR3 size: 17 residues. The V end was cut by 0 bases, the J end by 0 bases, with 12 bases between. The CDR3 sequence: CASSIDLSQLSNQPQHF. CDR3 DNA sequence: TGTGCCAGTAGTATAGATTTATCACAGCTTAGCAATCAGCCCCAGCATTTT.

This clone was observed a handful of times. This chain joins TRBV6-5 and TRBJ2-7; TRBD2 aligns across 8 bases. CDR1 and CDR2 (germline): MNHEY, SVGAGI. Unmatched junction bases numbered 11, after V lost 8 bases and J lost 2 bases. This CDR3 is 15 amino acids long. DNA for the CDR3: TGTGCCAGCCCTCCCGGGGGGGGTAACCCCTACGAGCAGTACTTC. It is translated as CASPPGGGNPYEQYF.

The chain couples TRBV19 to TRBJ2-7; D is unclear. Germline V gene sequence: CDR1 LNHDA, CDR2 SQIVND (reference sequence). V gave up 0 bases and J gave up 2 bases, with 11 bases separating them. The CDR3 is 15 residues long. The CDR3: CASSIDPSGPYEQYF. The CDR3 DNA follows: TGTGCCAGTAGTATAGATCCGAGTGGTCCCTACGAGCAGTACTTC.